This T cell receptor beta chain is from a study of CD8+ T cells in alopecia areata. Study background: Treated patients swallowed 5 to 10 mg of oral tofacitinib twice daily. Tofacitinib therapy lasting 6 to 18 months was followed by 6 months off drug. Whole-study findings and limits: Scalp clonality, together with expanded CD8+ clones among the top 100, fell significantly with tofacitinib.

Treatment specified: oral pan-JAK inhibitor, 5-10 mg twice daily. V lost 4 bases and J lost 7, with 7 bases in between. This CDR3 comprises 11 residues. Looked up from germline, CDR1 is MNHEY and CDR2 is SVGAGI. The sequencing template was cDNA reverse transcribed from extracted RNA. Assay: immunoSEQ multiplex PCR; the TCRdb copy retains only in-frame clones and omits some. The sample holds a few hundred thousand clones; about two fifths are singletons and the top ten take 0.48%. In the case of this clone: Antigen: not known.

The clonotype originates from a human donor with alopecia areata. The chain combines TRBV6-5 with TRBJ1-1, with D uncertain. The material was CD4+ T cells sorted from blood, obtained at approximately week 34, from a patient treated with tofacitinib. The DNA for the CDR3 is TGTGCCAGCAGTTCCTTATATGAAGCTTTCTTT. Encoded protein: CASSSLYEAFF.